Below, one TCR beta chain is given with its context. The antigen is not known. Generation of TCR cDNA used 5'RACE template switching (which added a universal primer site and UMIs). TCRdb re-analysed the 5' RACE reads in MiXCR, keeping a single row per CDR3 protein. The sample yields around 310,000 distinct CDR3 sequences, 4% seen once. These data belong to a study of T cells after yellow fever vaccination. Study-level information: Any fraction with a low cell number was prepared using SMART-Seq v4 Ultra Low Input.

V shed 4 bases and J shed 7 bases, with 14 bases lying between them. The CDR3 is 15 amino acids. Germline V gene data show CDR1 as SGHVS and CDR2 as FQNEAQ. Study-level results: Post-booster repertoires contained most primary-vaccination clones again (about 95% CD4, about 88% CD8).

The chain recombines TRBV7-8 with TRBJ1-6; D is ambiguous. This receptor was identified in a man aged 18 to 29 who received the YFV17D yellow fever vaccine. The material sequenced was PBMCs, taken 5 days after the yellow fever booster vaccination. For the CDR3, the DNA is TGTGCCAGCAGCTCGAGATGGACTGGCAATTCACCCCTCCACTTT. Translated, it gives CASSSRWTGNSPLHF.